This TCR beta chain was captured in a study of CD8 T cells in Susac syndrome. With random hexamers, 0.5 to 1 ug RNA was reverse transcribed. It was immunoSEQ multiplex PCR that amplified TCR beta CDR3 across 54 Vbeta and 13 Jbeta. Each CDR3 protein is one row after TCRdb ran MiXCR on the immunoSEQ multiplex PCR reads. The data show approximately 190,000 distinct CDR3 sequences, approximately 94% seen once. CDR1 is MNHEY, CDR2 SVGEGT, per germline. Between the trimmed V and J ends, which lost 7 bases and 8 bases, there was a span of 19 bases. The CDR3 length is 14 residues. TEMRA cells were enriched by FACS, and CD4+ and CD8+ T cells were negatively isolated.

This TCR came from a human donor with Susac syndrome. The sample taken for sequencing was CD4+ T cells from PBMCs. The chain is built from TRBV6-2 or TRBV6-3 and TRBJ2-3; D possibly matches TRBD1 or TRBD2 (6 bases each). CDR3 sequence (DNA): TGTGCCAGCACCCATGACGGGGGCCAACGTACGCAGTATTTT. Protein product: CASTHDGGQRTQYF.